The rows below give T cell receptor beta chains drawn from one sample of a study of blood T cell repertoires in COVID-19. TCRdb keeps only in-frame clones here, not all; method: immunoSEQ multiplex PCR. This sample has approximately 150,000 clones, with around 81% found just once. Sequencing used peripheral blood. The receptors come from a human donor in a cohort sampled during active COVID-19. The CDR3 runs from the conserved cysteine through the conserved F or W. A D gene is named only where the DNA matches it firmly. Only some rows state a clone size, as once, few, many or a class for expanded clones.

TRBV5-1	TRBJ2-5	NA	NA	CASSWDIQETQYF	TGCGCCAGCAGCTGGGACATCCAAGAGACCCAGTACTTC
TRBV5-5	TRBJ1-2	NA	NA	CASSTKKRGGYTF	TGTGCCAGCAGCACCAAGAAGCGCGGCGGCTACACCTTC
TRBV12-3/TRBV12-4	TRBJ1-5	TRBD1	few	CASSLTGEQPQHF	TGTGCCAGCAGTTTGACAGGGGAGCAGCCCCAGCATTTT
TRBV10-2	TRBJ2-7	TRBD1	NA	CASSNLGQVDDEQYF	TGCGCCAGCAGTAATCTAGGACAGGTCGACGACGAGCAGTACTTT
TRBV18	TRBJ1-1	TRBD1	once	CASSPSDRGGKAFF	TGTGCCAGCTCACCTAGCGACAGGGGAGGTAAAGCTTTCTTT
TRBV29-1	TRBJ2-2	NA	NA	CSVARGVANTGELFF	TGCAGCGTTGCACGAGGAGTCGCGAACACCGGGGAGCTGTTTTTT
TRBV7-2	TRBJ2-4	NA	NA	CASSALSTVPNIQYF	TGTGCCAGCAGCGCATTATCGACAGTACCAAACATTCAGTACTTC
TRBV29-1	TRBJ2-1	NA	NA	CSVGRPYNEQFF	TGCAGCGTTGGCAGGCCCTACAATGAGCAGTTCTTC
TRBV4-2	TRBJ2-3	NA	NA	CASSQEGRGPTQYF	TGTGCCAGCAGCCAAGAAGGGCGCGGGCCTACGCAGTATTTT
TRBV9	TRBJ1-1	NA	NA	CASSVGGFTEAFF	TGTGCCAGCAGCGTCGGGGGTTTCACTGAAGCTTTCTTT
TRBV5-8	TRBJ1-1	NA	NA	CASSLALRGNTEAFF	TGTGCCAGCAGCTTGGCCCTGCGAGGGAACACTGAAGCTTTCTTT
TRBV19	TRBJ1-1	TRBD1	NA	CATRQGRAEAFF	TGTGCCACCCGACAGGGCAGGGCTGAAGCTTTCTTT
TRBV9	TRBJ2-3	NA	NA	CASSVVGDTQYF	TGTGCCAGCAGCGTAGTCGGAGATACGCAGTATTTT
TRBV7-2	TRBJ1-2	NA	once	CASSLGHLHTF	TGTGCCAGCAGCTTAGGGCACCTCCACACCTTC
TRBV7-8	TRBJ2-1	TRBD2	NA	CASSFSGKQFF	TGTGCCAGCAGCTTTAGCGGGAAGCAGTTCTTC
TRBV18	TRBJ2-1	NA	NA	CASFKIGARDEQFF	TGTGCCAGCTTCAAGATTGGGGCTAGGGATGAGCAGTTCTTC
TRBV5-1	TRBJ2-5	TRBD2	NA	CASSLIAGATTETQYF	TGCGCCAGCAGCTTGATAGCGGGAGCTACAACGGAGACCCAGTACTTC
TRBV21-1	TRBJ2-1	NA	NA	CASTPMVFGRGEQFF	TGTGCCAGCACCCCGATGGTCTTTGGTCGGGGTGAGCAGTTCTTC
TRBV6-5	TRBJ1-3	TRBD1	NA	CASTGDRGPGNTIYF	TGTGCCAGCACCGGGGACAGGGGGCCTGGAAACACCATATATTTT
TRBV18	TRBJ2-7	NA	NA	CASSQSSYEQYF	TGTGCCAGCTCACAGAGCTCCTACGAGCAGTACTTC
TRBV5-1	TRBJ2-1	NA	NA	CASSFTQVTDEQFF	TGCGCCAGCAGCTTTACCCAGGTAACCGATGAGCAGTTCTTC
TRBV5-1	TRBJ2-1	NA	NA	CACSIGGTSYNEQFF	TGCGCCTGTAGTATTGGCGGGACCTCCTACAATGAGCAGTTCTTC
TRBV7-8	TRBJ2-5	TRBD1	NA	CASHPLGTGGPSSQYF	TGTGCCAGCCATCCCCTGGGGACAGGGGGACCCTCGTCCCAGTACTTC
TRBV6-2/TRBV6-3	TRBJ1-3	TRBD1	NA	CASSYSPGQGRGNTIYF	TGTGCCAGCAGTTACTCTCCGGGACAGGGACGAGGAAACACCATATATTTT
TRBV29-1	TRBJ2-5	NA	NA	CSVVGVSETQYF	TGCAGCGTTGTCGGAGTTTCGGAGACCCAGTACTTC
TRBV5-4	TRBJ2-1	TRBD1	NA	CASSRRSGTGYNEQFF	TGTGCCAGCAGCCGCCGATCCGGGACAGGCTACAATGAGCAGTTCTTC
TRBV10-2	TRBJ2-3	TRBD2	NA	CASSGEGLMTDTQYF	TGCGCCAGCAGTGGGGAGGGCCTCATGACAGATACGCAGTATTTT
TRBV25-1	TRBJ2-1	NA	NA	CASKGQNNEQFF	TGTGCCAGCAAGGGGCAGAACAATGAGCAGTTCTTC
TRBV18	TRBJ2-5	TRBD1	few	CASSPGTADQETQYF	TGTGCCAGCTCCCCCGGGACAGCGGACCAAGAGACCCAGTACTTC
TRBV14	TRBJ2-2	TRBD1	NA	CASSPSMFNRDRVKTGELFF	TGTGCCAGCAGCCCTTCGATGTTTAACCGGGACAGGGTAAAAACCGGGGAGCTGTTTTTT
TRBV2	TRBJ2-3	TRBD2	NA	CASSPTGLAGGTDTQYF	TGTGCCAGCAGTCCCACGGGACTAGCGGGAGGGACAGATACGCAGTATTTT
TRBV30	TRBJ2-3	NA	NA	CAWTRDTDTQYF	TGTGCCTGGACCCGGGACACAGATACGCAGTATTTT
TRBV6-2/TRBV6-3	TRBJ2-5	NA	NA	CATSKGWETQYF	TGTGCCACCAGCAAGGGGTGGGAGACCCAGTACTTC
TRBV27	TRBJ2-7	NA	NA	CASSQGEGGVTALYEQYF	TGTGCCAGCAGTCAGGGAGAAGGGGGGGTTACAGCCCTCTACGAGCAGTACTTC
TRBV18	TRBJ1-1	NA	NA	CASSPSGGNTEAFF	TGTGCCAGCTCACCAAGCGGGGGGAACACTGAAGCTTTCTTT
TRBV15	TRBJ2-1	NA	NA	CATGQGRPNEQFF	TGTGCCACCGGCCAGGGGCGTCCTAATGAGCAGTTCTTC
TRBV15	TRBJ1-4	NA	once	CATSRVPGSTNEKLFF	TGTGCCACCAGCAGAGTACCCGGGAGCACTAATGAAAAACTGTTTTTT
TRBV28	TRBJ2-5	NA	NA	CASSLLSATAYQETQYF	TGTGCCAGCAGTTTATTATCGGCCACAGCCTACCAAGAGACCCAGTACTTC
TRBV28	TRBJ2-3	NA	NA	CASRGGTPSTDTQYF	TGTGCCAGCAGGGGTGGGACTCCATCAACAGATACGCAGTATTTT
TRBV9	TRBJ1-2	NA	once	CASSSGGTNYGYTF	TGTGCCAGCTCGTCGGGCGGGACTAACTATGGCTACACCTTC
TRBV14	TRBJ2-1	NA	NA	CASSRSGTGIYNEQFF	TGTGCCAGCAGCCGAAGCGGGACAGGAATTTACAATGAGCAGTTCTTC
TRBV7-9	TRBJ1-4	TRBD1	NA	CASRATQGTDEKLFF	TGTGCCAGCAGGGCGACACAGGGGACGGACGAAAAACTGTTTTTT
TRBV7-8	TRBJ1-1	NA	NA	CASSSQQGNTEAFF	TGTGCCAGCAGCAGCCAACAGGGTAACACTGAAGCTTTCTTT
TRBV6-2/TRBV6-3	TRBJ2-7	TRBD2	NA	CASSYGGLAGGKYEQYF	TGTGCCAGCAGTTACGGGGGACTAGCGGGAGGAAAGTACGAGCAGTACTTC
TRBV6-1	TRBJ1-4	TRBD1	NA	CASSEMGQNEKLFF	TGTGCCAGCAGTGAAATGGGACAGAATGAAAAACTGTTTTTT
TRBV19	TRBJ2-1	TRBD2	NA	CASSFGRLAGYNEQFF	TGTGCCAGTAGTTTCGGAAGACTAGCGGGTTACAATGAGCAGTTCTTC
TRBV3-1/TRBV3-2	TRBJ1-2	TRBD1	NA	CASSQEKKGALYGYTF	TGTGCCAGCAGCCAAGAGAAGAAGGGGGCGCTATATGGCTACACCTTC
TRBV6-6	TRBJ1-4	NA	NA	CASSLGQNNEKLFF	TGTGCCAGCAGTCTCGGACAGAATAATGAAAAACTGTTTTTT
TRBV6-2/TRBV6-3	TRBJ2-5	NA	once	CASSTGPETQYF	TGTGCCAGCAGTACAGGACCGGAGACCCAGTACTTC
TRBV4-3	TRBJ2-7	TRBD2	NA	CASSQDHSSGYEQYF	TGCGCCAGCAGCCAAGATCATTCTAGCGGTTACGAGCAGTACTTC
TRBV5-5	TRBJ2-3	TRBD1	NA	CASSLGTGEVDTQYF	TGTGCCAGCAGCTTAGGGACAGGGGAGGTGGATACGCAGTATTTT
TRBV4-3	TRBJ2-1	NA	once	CASSQDLTQAQYNEQFF	TGCGCCAGCAGCCAAGATCTTACACAGGCCCAGTACAATGAGCAGTTCTTC
TRBV11-2	TRBJ2-3	TRBD2	NA	CASSQGTSGWTDTQYF	TGTGCCAGCAGCCAGGGGACTAGCGGGTGGACAGATACGCAGTATTTT
TRBV19	TRBJ1-1	TRBD1	once	CATSPGQGASNTEAFF	TGTGCCACCTCTCCGGGACAGGGGGCTTCGAACACTGAAGCTTTCTTT
TRBV3-1/TRBV3-2	TRBJ1-5	NA	NA	CASSQNFQPQHF	TGTGCCAGCAGCCAAAACTTTCAGCCCCAGCATTTT